One T cell receptor (beta chain) is described in this entry. This record comes from a study of hypomethylating agent response in myelodysplastic syndrome. Turning to the study itself: Of patients, about 75% of the 11 got azacitidine and 3 of 11 decitabine. Response meant complete response or hematologic improvement; all other patients were non-responders. Patients with myelodysplastic syndrome were fewer than 10 male and 2 female. TET2 mutation, the most common, occurred in 5 of 11 patients.

The method was immunoSEQ multiplex PCR; TCRdb's version includes in-frame clones alone and lacks a portion of them. The table lists over 3,500 clones, approximately 80% of them singletons. The receptor comes from a human donor with myelodysplastic syndrome. The sample in question was bone marrow, obtained before or after starting hypomethylating agent treatment for myelodysplastic syndrome (not recorded which).

The CDR3 region has the DNA TGTGCCAGCAGTGTGGACCAGGGCCAAGAGACCCAGTACTTC. Encoded protein: CASSVDQGQETQYF. The rearrangement links TRBV2 to TRBJ2-5; D possibly corresponds to TRBD1 (5 bases). Germline V CDR1 and CDR2: SNHLY, FYNNEI. V was clipped by 4 bases and J by 1 base, with 10 bases between them. The CDR3 sequence is 14 residues long.